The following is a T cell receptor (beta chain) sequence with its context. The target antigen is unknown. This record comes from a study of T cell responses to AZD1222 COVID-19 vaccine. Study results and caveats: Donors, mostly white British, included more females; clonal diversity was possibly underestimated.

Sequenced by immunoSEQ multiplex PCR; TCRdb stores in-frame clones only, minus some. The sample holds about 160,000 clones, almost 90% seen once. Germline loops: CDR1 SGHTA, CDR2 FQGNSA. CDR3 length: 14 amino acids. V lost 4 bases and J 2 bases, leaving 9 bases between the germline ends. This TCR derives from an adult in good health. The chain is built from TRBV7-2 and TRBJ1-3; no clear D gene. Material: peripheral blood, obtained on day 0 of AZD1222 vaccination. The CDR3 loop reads CASSSRPTGNTIYF. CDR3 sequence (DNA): TGTGCCAGCAGCTCCCGCCCGACTGGAAACACCATATATTTT.